A selection of T cell receptor beta chains follows, all from one sample in a study of cytomegalovirus exposure and HLA in healthy donors. Measured with immunoSEQ multiplex PCR; TCRdb has only the in-frame clones, and not every one. Altogether 200,000 to 250,000 clones are present, 83% being singletons, with the ten largest covering more than 1.3%. The source material was PBMCs. These receptors all come from a girl under 18 in good health and CMV-seronegative. CDR3s leave out the opening cysteine and the closing phenylalanine or tryptophan.

j_gene | v_gene | CDR3aa
TRBJ2-1 | TRBV27 | ASSSFAGDEQF
TRBJ2-6 | TRBV4-2 | ASSQGVGAGANVLT
TRBJ2-6 | TRBV5-3 | ARSSSGVRLGANVLT
TRBJ2-1 | TRBV19 | ASSITARGGDEQF
TRBJ1-1 | TRBV28 | ASSFQGGMNTEAF
TRBJ1-1 | TRBV29-1 | SVLRLQGEAEAF
TRBJ2-1 | TRBV11-2 | ASSPNRDRVQF
TRBJ1-4 | TRBV4-3 | ASSQDSGIRREKLF
TRBJ2-3 | TRBV28 | ASSLGQGADTQY
TRBJ1-5 | TRBV18 | ASSFQGIGQPQH
TRBJ1-5 | TRBV28 | ASMRGNQPQH
TRBJ2-5 | TRBV10-2 | ASSALARETQY
TRBJ1-2 | TRBV4-2 | ASSQVDARGRGGYT
TRBJ1-1 | TRBV28 | ASSLFDRLNTEAF
TRBJ2-7 | TRBV6-1 | ASKTGASSRQY
TRBJ2-7 | TRBV2 | ASSEGLSGGTNEQY
TRBJ1-4 | TRBV19 | ASSTGDRRNEKLF
TRBJ1-1 | TRBV7-3 | ASSISGTGGPAF
TRBJ2-5 | TRBV7-3 | ASSLSQTGTQY
TRBJ2-3 | TRBV5-4 | ASSLDGGTTDTQY
TRBJ1-2 | TRBV5-8 | ASSLHRIANYGYT
TRBJ2-1 | TRBV7-2 | ASSFAQRGAYNEQF
TRBJ1-1 | TRBV7-9 | ASSPREDRAYTEAF
TRBJ1-5 | TRBV30 | AWRRDSNQPQH
TRBJ1-4 | TRBV7-9 | ASSPQGIWGNEKLF
TRBJ1-2 | TRBV19 | ASSIVTASYGYT
TRBJ2-7 | TRBV7-2 | ASTSGGAQLKQY
TRBJ1-1 | TRBV19 | ASHRTGGGAF
TRBJ2-1 | TRBV9 | ASSVVPGIYKQF
TRBJ2-2 | TRBV28 | ASTRSGGATAGELF
TRBJ2-1 | TRBV7-2 | ASNTGSRGNEQF
TRBJ2-3 | TRBV7-3 | ASSSQGATQY
TRBJ1-6 | TRBV7-8 | ASSLAAGKGSSYNSPLH
TRBJ1-6 | TRBV6-4 | ASSVNRGDSPLH